One TCR beta chain is described in this entry. Its antigen is unidentified. This sample stems from a study of shared clonotypes between healthy human individuals. Study-wide findings and caveats: Sorted-subset sequencing was shown by rarefaction to be incomplete despite large depth. Sharing of clonotypes among donors was expected to vary with sequencing depth. Represented genetic and exposure-history diversity was restricted by having few donors.

Trimming cost V 4 bases and J 4 bases; bases outside gene matches: 6. This CDR3 comprises 15 residues. Germline CDR1 and CDR2: SGHRS and YFSETQ. Each PCR replicate from the sorted subsets contained 200 to 250 ng DNA, which is about 31,000 T cell genomes. Sequencing was performed with immunoSEQ multiplex PCR; in TCRdb, only in-frame clones are kept and a portion is missing. The top ten clones hold 0.35% to 0.45% of a sample with 2 million to 2.5 million clones, approximately 93% of them seen once. The chain has TRBV5-1 and TRBJ2-3; 10 nucleotides align to TRBD2. This clonotype was obtained from a young man in good health. Some clones in this sample may be carry-over from other donors' samples. The sample taken for sequencing was naive CD4+ T cells from PBMCs. This sample's subset: CD45RA+ positively selected. This CDR3 reads CASSDPSGSSDTQYF. The CDR3 DNA sequence: TGCGCCAGCAGCGACCCTAGCGGGAGCTCAGATACGCAGTATTTT. Looking up the rest from reference TRBV5-1 and TRBJ2-3 gives the full variable domain: KAGVTQTPRYLIKTRGQQVTLSCSPISGHRSVSWYQQTPGQGLQFLFEYFSETQRNKGNFPGRFSGRQFSNSRSEMNVSTLELGDSALYLCASSDPSGSSDTQYFGPGTRLTVL.